Listed below are T cell receptor beta chains from one sample, sequenced in a study of T cell responses to AZD1222 COVID-19 vaccine. The repertoire was sequenced with immunoSEQ multiplex PCR; TCRdb's copy has only in-frame clones and lacks some. Here the sample spans more than 100,000 clones, around 90% being singletons. The sequences come from peripheral blood, collected on day 0 of AZD1222 vaccination. These receptors were collected from an adult in good health. Each CDR3 is given with its conserved first and last residue. Fields, in order: J gene, V gene, CDR3 length, D gene, CDR3 protein, CDR3 DNA. D genes are given only for firm matches.

TRBJ1-2	TRBV6-1	15	NA	CASSELQGQRYGYTF	TGTGCCAGCAGTGAACTGCAGGGACAACGCTATGGCTACACCTTC
TRBJ2-2	TRBV6-2/TRBV6-3	14	NA	CASSYGGEVGELFF	TGTGCCAGCAGTTACGGGGGAGAAGTCGGGGAGCTGTTTTTT
TRBJ1-5	TRBV19	14	NA	CASSMGSRMEPQHF	TGTGCCAGTAGTATGGGTTCCCGAATGGAGCCCCAGCATTTT
TRBJ2-2	TRBV5-4	14	TRBD1	CASRRQGNTGELFF	TGTGCCAGCAGGCGACAGGGAAACACCGGGGAGCTGTTTTTT
TRBJ2-3	TRBV5-4	14	NA	CASSLGQGADTQYF	TGTGCCAGCAGCTTGGGGCAGGGAGCAGATACGCAGTATTTT
TRBJ1-6	TRBV3-1/TRBV3-2	14	TRBD1	CASRKGQVNSPLHF	TGTGCCAGCAGGAAGGGACAGGTTAATTCACCCCTCCACTTT
TRBJ1-1	TRBV6-2/TRBV6-3	12	TRBD1	CASSNRGTEAFF	TGTGCCAGCAGTAACAGGGGAACTGAAGCTTTCTTT
TRBJ2-6	TRBV18	18	NA	CASSPTRPGLPGANVLTF	TGTGCCAGCTCACCTACTCGGCCAGGGTTGCCTGGGGCCAACGTCCTGACTTTC
TRBJ1-1	TRBV5-1	14	TRBD1	CASSSQGADTEAFF	TGCGCCAGCAGCTCACAGGGGGCGGACACTGAAGCTTTCTTT
TRBJ2-3	TRBV4-1	12	NA	CASSQVGDTQYF	TGCGCCAGCAGCCAAGTGGGAGATACGCAGTATTTT
TRBJ2-7	TRBV19	13	NA	CASSIDRTYEQYF	TGTGCCAGTAGTATCGATAGAACCTACGAGCAGTACTTC